This T cell receptor (beta chain) was found in a study of radiotherapy plus CTLA-4 blockade in lung cancer. TCRdb's copy holds only in-frame clones and misses some; the assay was immunoSEQ multiplex PCR. The repertoire consists of approximately 90,000 clones, with roughly four fifths occurring once and the leading ten covering roughly 0.85%. About this clone: Its antigen remains unknown.

CTLA-4 blockade with ipilimumab, together with focal radiation, was given to patients with chemo-refractory metastatic non-small-cell lung cancer. V dropped 0 bases and J dropped 6 bases, with 10 bases sitting between them. This CDR3 contains 13 residues. Germline values: CDR1 SGHRS, CDR2 YFSETQ. Study outcomes and limitations: Following radiotherapy plus ipilimumab, tumor-derived TCR clones expanded in the blood. Together with interferon-beta, which increased in serum after radiation, early dynamic changes in blood T cell clones were reportedly the best predictors of response.

This sample comprised peripheral blood, obtained from a patient treated with radiotherapy plus ipilimumab. V gene TRBV5-1 combines with J gene TRBJ2-7; no reliable D call. The clonotype comes from a human donor with non-small cell lung cancer who had stable disease on radiotherapy plus ipilimumab. CDR3 in amino acids: CASSLAAEFEQYF. The CDR3 coding sequence is TGCGCCAGCAGCTTGGCCGCAGAATTCGAGCAGTACTTC.